A selection of T cell receptor beta chains follows, all from one sample in a study of neurological immune-mediated disorders. TCRdb fed the 5' RACE reads into MiXCR, producing one record per CDR3 protein. The repertoire holds roughly 30,000 distinct CDR3 sequences, with 5.5% to 6% as singletons. Source material: CD4+ T cells from blood. These TCRs come from a woman between 50 and 59 years old in good health. Each CDR3 is given with its conserved first and last residue.

v_gene: TRBV9
CDR3aa: CASSVVLGGSEQFF

v_gene: TRBV5-5
CDR3aa: CASSRGDSRGETQYF

v_gene: TRBV11-2
CDR3aa: CASSLQQGAGIQYF

v_gene: TRBV29-1
CDR3aa: CSVEGVGLAGYNEQFF

v_gene: TRBV6-6
CDR3aa: CASSYGAGGTEAFF

v_gene: TRBV5-1
CDR3aa: CASSPAFGELFF

v_gene: TRBV30
CDR3aa: CAWSGDMINQPQHF

v_gene: TRBV5-1
CDR3aa: CASAGGPSYEQYF

v_gene: TRBV20-1
CDR3aa: CSAKVLTYGYTF

v_gene: TRBV29-1
CDR3aa: CSASLSLAGETQYF

v_gene: TRBV6-1
CDR3aa: CASSEQDRGRTQFF

v_gene: TRBV5-1
CDR3aa: CASSLFGGTGTGELFF

v_gene: TRBV29-1
CDR3aa: CSVEDRTSGSWSYNEQFF

v_gene: TRBV5-6
CDR3aa: CASSDKLYGYTF

v_gene: TRBV20-1
CDR3aa: CSASGTSGRIGGYEQYF

v_gene: TRBV28
CDR3aa: CASSLSSKVYGYTF

v_gene: TRBV5-1
CDR3aa: CASSFGQSGELFF

v_gene: TRBV24-1
CDR3aa: CATSDAPGPKETQYF

v_gene: TRBV15
CDR3aa: CATSRTTGNYGYTF

v_gene: TRBV9
CDR3aa: CASSVAGLGYEQYF